Shown below are 19 T cell receptor beta chains from a single sample sequenced in a study of CD8 T cells in ankylosing spondylitis. TCRdb fed the 5' RACE reads into MiXCR, producing one record per CDR3 protein. The sample lists about 210,000 distinct CDR3 sequences, about 7% occurring once. Study findings and constraints: Seemingly characteristic of ankylosing spondylitis blood was a TCR beta motif consisting of 7 or 8 highly homologous variants.

These receptors have no known antigen. The sample taken for sequencing was blood, either unsorted or a sorted T cell fraction (not recorded which). Source of these receptors: a male donor with ankylosing spondylitis.

This clonotype was picked up many times. J is TRBJ2-3 and V is TRBV6-1; D gene unclear. The V and J ends lost 5 bases and 3 bases respectively, with 18 bases between them. Germline CDR1 reads MNHNS; CDR2 reads SASEGT. The CDR3 totals 16 residues. CDR3 in amino acids: CASSRSSSRFTDTQYF. CDR3 DNA: TGTGCCAGCAGTCGCAGTAGCTCCCGGTTTACAGATACGCAGTATTTT.

A note on this clonotype: This sequence may be a read error, since a much larger clone differs from it by one base. The chain links TRBV28 to TRBJ2-7; 9 bases align to TRBD2. The CDR3 length is 15 residues. Germline V gene sequence: CDR1 MDHEN, CDR2 SYDVKM. The CDR3 DNA is TGTGCCAGCAGTTTAGGGACTAGCCTCCCCTACAAGCAGTACTTC. Translating it yields CASSLGTSLPYKQYF.

This clonotype turned up a few times. The chain is built from TRBV19 and TRBJ2-1; 11 bases line up with TRBD2. The CDR3 extends over 16 amino acids. CDR1 and CDR2 from the germline V gene are LNHDA and SQIVND (reference sequence). V lost 3 bases to trimming and J lost 5 bases; unmatched junction nucleotides: 6. The CDR3 protein is CASSIRTSGPNNEQFF. The CDR3 DNA follows: TGTGCCAGTAGTATTAGGACTAGCGGGCCGAACAATGAGCAGTTCTTC.

V is TRBV29-1 and J is TRBJ2-7; D call uncertain. Germline V gene sequence: CDR1 SQVTM, CDR2 ANQGSEA. The CDR3 is 11 amino acids. Trimming removed 7 bases at V and 4 bases at J, with 11 bases between. The CDR3 spells CSASYRYEQYF. The CDR3 DNA is TGCAGCGCGTCTTACAGATACGAGCAGTACTTC.

This clonotype was seen many times. The CDR3 DNA reads TGTGCCAGCAGTCCCCGACAGGGGGAGTACACCGGGGAGCTGTTTTTT. Its translation is CASSPRQGEYTGELFF. The chain combines TRBV28 with TRBJ2-2, with 9 nucleotides matching TRBD1. Germline-derived CDR1 and CDR2 are MDHEN and SYDVKM. CDR3 length: 16 residues. The J segment lost 3 bases and the V segment lost 5 bases, leaving 7 bases of the junction unmatched.

At least ten counts were recorded for this clonotype. J is TRBJ2-1 and V is TRBV6-2 or TRBV6-3, with D possibly being TRBD1 (6 bases). The germline V and J ends were trimmed by 0 bases and 8 bases, with 17 bases remaining between them. The CDR3 has 16 amino acids. Germline loops: CDR1 MNHEY, CDR2 SVGEGT. This CDR3 is CASSYSIDRSSDEQFF. The DNA of the CDR3 is TGTGCCAGCAGTTACTCGATTGACAGGAGTTCTGATGAGCAGTTCTTC.

As for this clonotype: A much larger clone differs by one base, so this may be a read error. The CDR3 end shows no conserved phenylalanine or tryptophan, and so a read error is likely. The chain carries TRBV29-1 and TRBJ2-1; tentative D call: TRBD1 (6 bases). Germline CDR1 SQVTM, CDR2 ANQGSEA. The germline V and J ends were trimmed by 5 bases and 6 bases, with 17 bases remaining between them. The CDR3 extends over 14 amino acids. This CDR3 reads CSVWGYRGGNEQFL. CDR3 DNA sequence: TGCAGCGTTTGGGGGTACCGAGGGGGCAATGAGCAGTTCCTC.

The gene calls are TRBV11-1 and TRBJ1-5; 7 bases line up with TRBD1. After removal of 4 bases from V and 7 bases from J, the junction contained 10 bases not matched to a gene. Germline values: CDR1 SGHAT, CDR2 FQDESV (reference sequence). The CDR3 is made up of 15 amino acids. CDR3 in DNA: TGTGCCAGCAGCTCCGACAGGGAGCGCGGCCAGCCCCAGCATTTT. Translation gives CASSSDRERGQPQHF.

The chain combines TRBV20-1 with TRBJ2-5; tentatively, D is TRBD1 (6 bases). Trimming pared 7 bases from V and 12 bases from J, leaving 12 bases between. Germline assignment: CDR1 DFQATT and CDR2 SNEGSKA (reference sequence). CDR3 length equals 9 residues. In nucleotides, the CDR3 is TGCAGTGTAGGGACAAAGGAGTACTTC. It specifies CSVGTKEYF.

This clonotype was observed at least ten times. The chain recombines TRBV5-5 with TRBJ2-3; D is perhaps TRBD1 (6 bases). The V gene's germline CDR1 is SGHKS and CDR2 YYEKEE (reference sequence). CDR3 length: 17 residues. V lost 4 bases to trimming and J lost 2 bases, with 20 bases between them. Written as DNA, the CDR3 is TGTGCCAGCAGCGCCTACAGGGATCTCCTTTTCACAGATACGCAGTATTTT. As protein: CASSAYRDLLFTDTQYF.

This clonotype turned up a few times. This chain links TRBV6-1 with TRBJ1-5; D may be TRBD1 (6 bases). Looked up from germline, CDR1 is MNHNS and CDR2 is SASEGT. V lost 5 bases, J lost 4 bases, and 21 bases lay in between. The CDR3 sequence is 17 residues long. The CDR3 DNA reads TGTGCCAGCAGTCATTACAGGGTTCGGGTAGAAAATCAGCCCCAGCATTTT. Translating it yields CASSHYRVRVENQPQHF.

Ten or more counts support this clonotype. This chain uses TRBV29-1 with TRBJ2-7; D is unclear. V lost 2 bases and J 3 bases, leaving 8 bases between the germline ends. The CDR3 loop spans 12 amino acids. Germline CDR1 SQVTM, CDR2 ANQGSEA. Here the CDR3 reads CSVESHGYEQYF. For the CDR3, the DNA is TGCAGCGTTGAATCGCACGGCTACGAGCAGTACTTC.

This clonotype was seen ten or more times. The chain joins TRBV27 to TRBJ2-3, with 7 positions matching TRBD2. V dropped 2 bases and J dropped 8; count of bases not matched to a gene: 1. The V gene's germline CDR1 is MNHEY and CDR2 SMNVEV (reference sequence). The length of the CDR3 is 12 residues. The CDR3 is CASSLPGGTQYF. CDR3 sequence (DNA): TGTGCCAGCAGTTTACCGGGAGGTACGCAGTATTTT.

This chain uses TRBV9 with TRBJ1-2; D may be TRBD1 (5 bases). Germline CDR1 reads SGDLS; CDR2 reads YYNGEE. There are 15 residues in the CDR3. V lost 0 bases and J 14 bases, leaving 23 bases between the germline ends. The chain's CDR3 is CASSVGGGLSHGSTF. The CDR3 nucleotides read TGTGCCAGCAGCGTAGGTGGGGGACTTTCACATGGGTCGACCTTC.

Many counts were recorded for this clonotype. The chain is built from TRBV9 and TRBJ2-2, with TRBD2 as a possible D gene (5 bases). Looked up from germline, CDR1 is SGDLS and CDR2 is YYNGEE. Trimming pared 4 bases from V and 4 bases from J, leaving 11 bases between. CDR3 size: 14 residues. In DNA form, the CDR3 reads TGTGCCAGCAGCCCCGGACTGACCACCGGGGAGCTGTTTTTT. This gives the protein CASSPGLTTGELFF.

This clonotype was counted ten times or more. The chain carries TRBV20-1 and TRBJ2-7, with 8 bases identical to TRBD1. V lost 1 base and J lost 0; bases outside the gene matches: 2. The CDR3 is 14 amino acids. From germline, CDR1 is DFQATT and CDR2 SNEGSKA (reference sequence). CDR3 bases: TGCAGTGCTAGAGTGACAGGGGCCTCCTACGAGCAGTACTTC. Amino acids: CSARVTGASYEQYF.

This clonotype was counted many times. The chain uses TRBV27 and TRBJ2-1, with 7 bases that match TRBD1. Germline CDR1 MNHEY, CDR2 SMNVEV (reference sequence). The CDR3 has 13 amino acids. With 6 bases clipped from V and 8 bases from J, the junction kept 7 bases outside the gene matches. The CDR3 nucleotides read TGTGCCAGCAGCCTCGGACAGGACTATGAGCAGTTCTTC. Translated, it gives CASSLGQDYEQFF.

This clonotype was observed a few times. The J gene is TRBJ1-2, the V gene TRBV20-1, with D perhaps TRBD1 (5 bases). Germline-derived CDR1 and CDR2 are DFQATT and SNEGSKA (reference sequence). V lost 3 bases and J lost 2, with 7 bases in between. CDR3 length: 12 residues. This chain's CDR3 is CSARRGNYGYTF. The CDR3 region has the DNA TGCAGTGCTAGGCGGGGCAACTATGGCTACACCTTC.

This clonotype appeared many times. The CDR3 sequence is CASSQDASGSSYEQYF. The CDR3 DNA follows: TGCGCCAGCAGCCAAGATGCTAGCGGGAGCTCCTACGAGCAGTACTTC. The chain employs TRBV4-3 and TRBJ2-7, with 10 bases fitting TRBD2. Germline V gene data show CDR1 as LGHNA and CDR2 as YSLEER. This CDR3 contains 16 residues. With V trimmed by 0 bases and J by 0 bases, 2 bases remained unmatched.